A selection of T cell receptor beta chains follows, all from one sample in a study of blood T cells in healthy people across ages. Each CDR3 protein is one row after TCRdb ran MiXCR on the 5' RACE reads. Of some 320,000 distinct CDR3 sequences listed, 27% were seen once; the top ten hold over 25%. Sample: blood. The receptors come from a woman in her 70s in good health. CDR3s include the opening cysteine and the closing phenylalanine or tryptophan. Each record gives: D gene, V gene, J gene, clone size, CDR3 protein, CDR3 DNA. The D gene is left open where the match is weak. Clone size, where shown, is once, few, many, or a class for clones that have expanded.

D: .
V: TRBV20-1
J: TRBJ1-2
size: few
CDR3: CRGHGEISGGYTF
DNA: TGCAGGGGCCACGGTGAAATCAGCGGGGGCTACACCTTC

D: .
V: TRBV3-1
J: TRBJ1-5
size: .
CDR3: CASSQGSTGIRNQPQHF
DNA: TGTGCCAGCAGCCAAGGTTCAACAGGGATCCGCAATCAGCCCCAGCATTTT

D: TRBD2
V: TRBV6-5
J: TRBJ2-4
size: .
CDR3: CASSFLAGENIQSF
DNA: TGTGCCAGCAGTTTTCTAGCGGGGGAAAACATCCAGTCCTTC

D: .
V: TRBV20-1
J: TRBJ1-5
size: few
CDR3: CSALQGVKPQHF
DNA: TGCAGTGCCCTACAGGGCGTGAAGCCCCAGCATTTT

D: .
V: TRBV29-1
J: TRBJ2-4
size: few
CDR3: CSVGATPDIQYF
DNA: TGCAGCGTTGGAGCCACCCCTGACATTCAGTACTTC

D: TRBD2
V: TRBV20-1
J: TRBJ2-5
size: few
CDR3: CSASPREGETQYF
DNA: TGCAGTGCTAGTCCCAGGGAGGGAGAGACCCAGTACTTC

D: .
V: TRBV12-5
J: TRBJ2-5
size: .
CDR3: CASGSGQYQETQYF
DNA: TGTGCTAGTGGTTCAGGGCAGTACCAAGAGACCCAGTACTTC

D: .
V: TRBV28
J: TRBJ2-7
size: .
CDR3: CASSLPRDEQYF
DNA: TGTGCCAGCAGTTTGCCCCGTGACGAGCAGTACTTC

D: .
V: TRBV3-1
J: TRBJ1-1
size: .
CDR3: CASSQEGGAEAFF
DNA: TGTGCCAGCAGCCAAGAAGGTGGGGCTGAAGCTTTCTTT

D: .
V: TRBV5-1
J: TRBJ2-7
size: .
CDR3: CASSSQGGPYEQYF
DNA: TGCGCCAGCAGCTCACAAGGGGGACCCTACGAGCAGTACTTC

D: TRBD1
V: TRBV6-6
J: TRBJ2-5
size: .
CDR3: CASRDRGRGETQYF
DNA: TGTGCCAGCCGGGACAGGGGGCGCGGAGAGACCCAGTACTTC

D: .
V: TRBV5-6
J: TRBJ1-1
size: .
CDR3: CASSSFTEAFF
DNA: TGTGCCAGCAGCTCCTTTACTGAAGCTTTCTTT

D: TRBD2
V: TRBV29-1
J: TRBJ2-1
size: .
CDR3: CSVVTSVEQFF
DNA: TGCAGCGTTGTCACTAGCGTCGAGCAGTTCTTC

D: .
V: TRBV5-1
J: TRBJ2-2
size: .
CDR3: CASSSDVQVGELFF
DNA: TGCGCCAGCAGCTCGGACGTACAGGTCGGGGAGCTGTTTTTT

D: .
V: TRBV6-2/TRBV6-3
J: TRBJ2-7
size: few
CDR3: CASSRSLSYEQYF
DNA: TGTGCCAGCAGCCGATCCCTAAGCTACGAGCAGTACTTC

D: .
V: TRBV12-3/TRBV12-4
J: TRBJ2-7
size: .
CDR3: CASRVAASYEQYF
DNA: TGTGCCAGCAGGGTGGCCGCCTCCTACGAGCAGTACTTC

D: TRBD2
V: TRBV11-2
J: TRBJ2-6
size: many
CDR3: CASSLVGFASGYGSGANVLTF
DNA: TGTGCCAGCAGCTTAGTAGGATTCGCTAGCGGTTATGGCTCTGGGGCCAACGTCCTGACTTTC

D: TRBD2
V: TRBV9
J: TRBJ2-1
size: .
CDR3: CASSVVGGNNEQFF
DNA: TGTGCCAGCAGCGTAGTGGGAGGGAACAATGAGCAGTTCTTC

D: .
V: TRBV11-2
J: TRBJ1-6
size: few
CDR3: CASSLSLDRSPLHF
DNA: TGTGCCAGCAGCTTATCATTGGACAGATCACCCCTCCACTTT

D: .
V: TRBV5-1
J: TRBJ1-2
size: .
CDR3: CASSLAPADYGYTF
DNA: TGCGCCAGCAGCTTGGCCCCGGCGGACTATGGCTACACCTTC

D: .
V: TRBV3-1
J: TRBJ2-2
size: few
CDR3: CASKVSTGPGELFF
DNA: TGTGCCAGCAAGGTGTCGACAGGACCCGGGGAGCTGTTTTTT

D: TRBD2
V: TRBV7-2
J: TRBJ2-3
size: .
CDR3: CASSFLPGTSGDTQYF
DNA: TGTGCCAGCAGCTTTTTACCCGGGACTAGCGGAGATACGCAGTATTTT

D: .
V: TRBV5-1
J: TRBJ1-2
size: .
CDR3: CASSPGGPEVWYGYTF
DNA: TGCGCCAGCAGCCCGGGGGGCCCCGAAGTTTGGTATGGCTACACCTTC